This TCR beta chain was profiled in a study of T cells in Graves' hyperthyroidism and ophthalmopathy. Notes on the study in general: Blood also contained most expanded thyroid clonotypes above 0.001.

This clonotype was picked up many times. Its antigen is unknown. V gave up 7 bases and J gave up 1 base, with 17 bases separating them. Per germline, CDR1 SNHLY and CDR2 FYNNEI. This CDR3 region has 16 residues. Amplified TCR beta CDR3 regions came from RNA transcripts. HTBI primers were used for first-round RT-PCR of the TCR CDR3. TCRdb passed the multiplex PCR reads through MiXCR, listing each CDR3 protein once. This repertoire shows hundreds of thousands of distinct CDR3 sequences, roughly 17% found once; its top ten account for less than 4.5%. PBMCs were derived from about 10 ml fresh peripheral blood.

The rearrangement joins TRBV2 to TRBJ1-5; TRBD1 might be the D (5 bases). The TCR originated in a woman aged 30 to 39 with Graves' hyperthyroidism. Sequencing used blood. CDR3 loop: CASKPGGTASNQPQHF. CDR3 bases: TGTGCCAGCAAACCTGGGGGAACAGCGAGCAATCAGCCCCAGCATTTT.